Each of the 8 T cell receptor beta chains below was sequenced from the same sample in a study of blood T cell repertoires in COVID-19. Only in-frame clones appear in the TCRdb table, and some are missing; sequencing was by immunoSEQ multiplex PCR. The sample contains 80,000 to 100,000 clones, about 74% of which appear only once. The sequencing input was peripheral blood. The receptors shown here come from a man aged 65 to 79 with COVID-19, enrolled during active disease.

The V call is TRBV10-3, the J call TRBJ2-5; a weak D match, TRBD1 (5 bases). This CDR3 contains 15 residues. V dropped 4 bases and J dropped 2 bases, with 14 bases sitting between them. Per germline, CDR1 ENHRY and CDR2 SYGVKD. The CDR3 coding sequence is TGTGCCATCAGTGCACAGGAGAACCCACAAGAGACCCAGTACTTC. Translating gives CAISAQENPQETQYF.

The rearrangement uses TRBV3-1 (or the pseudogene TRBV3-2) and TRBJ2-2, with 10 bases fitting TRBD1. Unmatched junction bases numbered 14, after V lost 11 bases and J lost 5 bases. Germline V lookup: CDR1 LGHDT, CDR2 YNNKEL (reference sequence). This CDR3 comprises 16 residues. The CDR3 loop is CASRPQTGGGTGELFF. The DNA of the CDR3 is TGTGCCTCCAGGCCCCAGACAGGGGGCGGAACCGGGGAGCTGTTTTTT.

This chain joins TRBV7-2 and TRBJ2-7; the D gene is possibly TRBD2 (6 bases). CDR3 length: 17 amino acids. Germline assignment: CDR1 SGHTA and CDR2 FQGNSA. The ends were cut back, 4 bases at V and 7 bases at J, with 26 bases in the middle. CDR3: CASSSKPAAGGLGEQYF. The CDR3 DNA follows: TGTGCCAGCAGCTCTAAACCGGCGGCAGGAGGGCTCGGGGAGCAGTACTTC.

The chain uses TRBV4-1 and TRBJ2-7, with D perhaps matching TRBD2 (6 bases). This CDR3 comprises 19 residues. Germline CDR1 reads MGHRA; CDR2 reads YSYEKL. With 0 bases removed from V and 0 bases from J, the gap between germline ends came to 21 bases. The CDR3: CASSQDQAIGTHYSYEQYF. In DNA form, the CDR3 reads TGCGCCAGCAGCCAAGATCAGGCAATTGGGACTCATTACTCCTACGAGCAGTACTTC.

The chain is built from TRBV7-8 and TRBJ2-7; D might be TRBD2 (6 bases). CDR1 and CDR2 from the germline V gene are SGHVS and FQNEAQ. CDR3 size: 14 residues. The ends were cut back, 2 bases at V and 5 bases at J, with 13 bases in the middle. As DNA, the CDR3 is TGTGCCAGCAGCTTAACCGGGAGAAGGAACGAGCAGTACTTC. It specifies CASSLTGRRNEQYF.

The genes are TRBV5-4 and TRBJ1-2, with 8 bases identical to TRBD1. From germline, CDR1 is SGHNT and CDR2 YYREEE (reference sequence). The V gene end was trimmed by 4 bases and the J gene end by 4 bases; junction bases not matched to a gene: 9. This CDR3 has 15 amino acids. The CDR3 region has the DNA TGTGCCAGCAGCCCCAAGGAGCAGGGGGCCTATGGCTACACCTTC. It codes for CASSPKEQGAYGYTF.

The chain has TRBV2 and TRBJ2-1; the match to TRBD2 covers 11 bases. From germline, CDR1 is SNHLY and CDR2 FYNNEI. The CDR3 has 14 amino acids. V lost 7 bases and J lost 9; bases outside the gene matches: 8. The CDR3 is CASKVAGGLSEQFF. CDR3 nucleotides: TGTGCCAGCAAAGTAGCGGGAGGGTTGAGTGAGCAGTTCTTC.

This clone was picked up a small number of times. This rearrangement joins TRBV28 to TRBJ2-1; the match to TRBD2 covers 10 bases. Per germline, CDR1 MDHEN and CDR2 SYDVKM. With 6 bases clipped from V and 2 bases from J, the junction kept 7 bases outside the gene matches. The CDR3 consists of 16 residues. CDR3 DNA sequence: TGTGCCAGCAGGACCCCTAGCGGGAGTACCTACAATGAGCAGTTCTTC. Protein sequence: CASRTPSGSTYNEQFF.